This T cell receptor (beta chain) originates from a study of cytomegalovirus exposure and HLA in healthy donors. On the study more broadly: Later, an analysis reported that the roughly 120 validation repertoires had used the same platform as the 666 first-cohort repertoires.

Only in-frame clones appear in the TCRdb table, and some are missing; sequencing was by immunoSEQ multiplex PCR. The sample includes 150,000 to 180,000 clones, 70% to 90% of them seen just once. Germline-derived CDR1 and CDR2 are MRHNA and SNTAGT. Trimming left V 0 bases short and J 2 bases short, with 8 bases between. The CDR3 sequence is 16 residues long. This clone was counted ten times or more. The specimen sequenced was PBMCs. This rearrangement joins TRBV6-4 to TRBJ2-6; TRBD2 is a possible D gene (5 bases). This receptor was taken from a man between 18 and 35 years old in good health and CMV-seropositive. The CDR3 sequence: CASSDSLETGANVLTF. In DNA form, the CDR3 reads TGTGCCAGCAGTGACTCACTAGAAACTGGGGCCAACGTCCTGACTTTC.